The clone carrying this T cell receptor beta chain was picked up a small number of times. As handled by the study authors: Amplifying reference gene primers gave estimates of nucleated cell counts. Assay used: immunoSEQ multiplex PCR; TCRdb lists only in-frame clones, some missing. Clonal size and the V and J genes are those of that table, whereas D and trimming came from the DNA. Of 80,000 or so clones listed, 65% to 90% are singletons. Trimming stripped 3 bases from V and 2 bases from J, with 11 bases between. Germline CDR1 is KGHSH and CDR2 is LQKENI. CDR3 size: 15 residues. The sample is drawn from a study of blood T cell repertoires in COVID-19. Study overall: Sources were T cells, B-cell-depleted T cells, or PBMCs; the material itself was cDNA or gDNA.

The sample consisted of peripheral blood. The chain carries TRBV18 and TRBJ2-1, with D uncertain. This receptor was identified in a man aged 45-65 years with COVID-19, enrolled during active disease. CDR3 sequence: CASSPIKLAYNEQFF. The CDR3 DNA follows: TGTGCCAGCTCACCGATTAAATTAGCCTACAATGAGCAGTTCTTC.